This is a list of T cell receptor beta chains from one sample in a study of low-dose radiotherapy and immunotherapy resistance in tumors. Each CDR3 protein is one row after TCRdb ran MiXCR on the reads. The sample has around 100,000 distinct CDR3 sequences, around 20% seen once. Sequencing used PBMCs, obtained after low-dose radiotherapy plus immunotherapy. Receptors were obtained from a male donor with prostate cancer. Both conserved end residues are part of each CDR3. D genes are given only for firm matches. Not all rows give a size; the values are once, few, many and, for expanded clones, a class.

v_gene: TRBV12-3/TRBV12-4
d_gene: .
j_gene: TRBJ2-5
abundance: many
CDR3nt: TGTGCCAGCAGTTTAGGGATCCCAGAGACCCAGTACTTC
CDR3aa: CASSLGIPETQYF

v_gene: TRBV5-6
d_gene: .
j_gene: TRBJ2-7
abundance: many
CDR3nt: TGTGCCAGCAGCTTGGTCGGGGCATTGGCCTACGAGCAGTACTTC
CDR3aa: CASSLVGALAYEQYF

v_gene: TRBV9
d_gene: TRBD2
j_gene: TRBJ2-1
abundance: many
CDR3nt: TGTGCCAGCAGCGTACTAGCGGGGCTAAGCTCCTACAATGAGCAGTTCTTC
CDR3aa: CASSVLAGLSSYNEQFF

v_gene: TRBV6-2/TRBV6-3
d_gene: .
j_gene: TRBJ2-7
abundance: many
CDR3nt: TGTGCCAGCAGTTATGGGGGGTCGAATACCTACGAGCAGTACTTC
CDR3aa: CASSYGGSNTYEQYF

v_gene: TRBV12-3/TRBV12-4
d_gene: .
j_gene: TRBJ1-1
abundance: .
CDR3nt: TGTGCCAGCACTCGGGGGGGGACTGAAGCTTTCTTT
CDR3aa: CASTRGGTEAFF

v_gene: TRBV11-1
d_gene: .
j_gene: TRBJ2-1
abundance: few
CDR3nt: TGTGCCAGCAGCCCGGACTCCGGGTCCTACCGCAATGAGCAGTTCTTC
CDR3aa: CASSPDSGSYRNEQFF

v_gene: TRBV6-2/TRBV6-3
d_gene: TRBD1
j_gene: TRBJ2-5
abundance: many
CDR3nt: TGTGCCAGCAGCGATACAGGGGCTGACGAGACCCAGTACTTC
CDR3aa: CASSDTGADETQYF

v_gene: TRBV23-1
d_gene: TRBD1
j_gene: TRBJ1-6
abundance: .
CDR3nt: TGCGCCAGCAGTCAATCGGTACCCGGGACAGGGGGCAATCGGGCAAATAATTCACCCCTCCACTTT
CDR3aa: CASSQSVPGTGGNRANNSPLHF

v_gene: TRBV7-6
d_gene: .
j_gene: TRBJ2-5
abundance: many
CDR3nt: TGTGCCAGCAGCTTAATGCGGGAAGAGACCCAGTACTTC
CDR3aa: CASSLMREETQYF

v_gene: TRBV9
d_gene: TRBD2
j_gene: TRBJ2-1
abundance: many
CDR3nt: TGTGCCAGCAGCCCCCGCTTAGCGGGGGGACCCTACAATGAGCAGTTCTTC
CDR3aa: CASSPRLAGGPYNEQFF

v_gene: TRBV2
d_gene: TRBD2
j_gene: TRBJ2-7
abundance: many
CDR3nt: TGTGCCAGCAGTGAAGCGGGACTACCGCCGCGGCAGTACTTC
CDR3aa: CASSEAGLPPRQYF

v_gene: TRBV2
d_gene: TRBD2
j_gene: TRBJ2-2
abundance: many
CDR3nt: TGTGCCTGGGCCAGGGAGGGAAACACCGGGGAGCTGTTTTTT
CDR3aa: CAWAREGNTGELFF

v_gene: TRBV20-1
d_gene: .
j_gene: TRBJ2-5
abundance: many
CDR3nt: TGCAGTGTTTGGGGGTTACAAGAGACCCAGTACTTC
CDR3aa: CSVWGLQETQYF

v_gene: TRBV6-2/TRBV6-3
d_gene: .
j_gene: TRBJ2-1
abundance: .
CDR3nt: TGTGCCAGCAGTTACTCAGCGGAACCTTACAATGAGCAGTTCTTC
CDR3aa: CASSYSAEPYNEQFF

v_gene: TRBV19
d_gene: TRBD1
j_gene: TRBJ2-2
abundance: many
CDR3nt: TGTGCCACTACAGGGGGAATCTTGGTGGCCGGGGAGCTGTTTTTT
CDR3aa: CATTGGILVAGELFF

v_gene: TRBV19
d_gene: TRBD1
j_gene: TRBJ2-5
abundance: many
CDR3nt: TGTGCCAACCACAGGGGAGAGACCCAGTACTTC
CDR3aa: CANHRGETQYF

v_gene: TRBV5-4
d_gene: .
j_gene: TRBJ2-7
abundance: many
CDR3nt: TGTGCCAGCAGCTTGGGGCCGCTAGCCTCCTACGAGCAGTACTTC
CDR3aa: CASSLGPLASYEQYF

v_gene: TRBV12-3/TRBV12-4
d_gene: .
j_gene: TRBJ2-1
abundance: many
CDR3nt: TGTGCCAGCAGTAACGGGCCTAACAATGAGCAGTTCTTC
CDR3aa: CASSNGPNNEQFF